These 9 T cell receptor beta chains originate from one sample sequenced in a study of blood T cell repertoires in COVID-19. Generated by immunoSEQ multiplex PCR, the TCRdb table keeps only in-frame clones and is missing some. The repertoire includes about 74,000 clones, almost 85% of them detected once, and around 7.2% sits in the top ten. Sequences were obtained from peripheral blood. These receptors were obtained from a human donor in a cohort sampled during active COVID-19.

This chain uses TRBV7-9 with TRBJ2-7; D is possibly TRBD2 (5 bases). The germline CDR1 and CDR2 sequences are SEHNR and FQNEAQ (reference sequence). The CDR3 loop spans 13 amino acids. V lost 4 bases and J 3 bases, leaving 10 bases between the germline ends. The CDR3 bases are TGTGCCAGCAGCTCCCCGGGATTCTACGAGCAGTACTTC. It codes for CASSSPGFYEQYF.

CDR3 bases: TGTGCCAGCAGTTACTCGACTGGCGGGCCTAACTACGAGCAGTACTTC. Its protein product is CASSYSTGGPNYEQYF. The chain links TRBV6-5 to TRBJ2-7; D may be TRBD2 (5 bases). The germline V gene has CDR1 MNHEY and CDR2 SVGAGI. Trimming pared 0 bases from V and 3 bases from J, leaving 15 bases between. CDR3 size: 16 residues.

This sequence joins TRBV3-1 (or the pseudogene TRBV3-2) and TRBJ2-3; 10 nucleotides line up with TRBD2. With 5 bases clipped from V and 6 bases from J, the junction kept 8 bases outside the gene matches. Germline loops: CDR1 LGHDT, CDR2 YNNKEL (reference sequence). The CDR3 totals 15 residues. This CDR3 reads CASSRVAGGGDTQYF. The CDR3 DNA reads TGTGCCAGCAGCAGGGTAGCGGGGGGAGGTGATACGCAGTATTTT.

The J gene is TRBJ2-2, the V gene TRBV5-8; a possible D gene is TRBD2 (6 bases). This CDR3 region has 13 residues. Germline V gene lookup returns CDR1 SGHTS and CDR2 YDEGEE. Trimming took off 0 bases at V and 7 bases at J, with 7 bases between the two ends. CDR3 sequence: CASSLARDGELFF. The CDR3 bases are TGTGCCAGCAGCTTGGCGCGGGACGGGGAGCTGTTTTTT.

The chain is built from TRBV2 and TRBJ1-1, with D possibly matching TRBD1 (6 bases). There are 15 residues in the CDR3. CDR1 and CDR2 (germline): SNHLY, FYNNEI. V dropped 5 bases and J dropped 3 bases, with 16 bases sitting between them. CDR3 sequence (DNA): TGTGCCAGCAGTCCAATCAGGGGAATGGACACTGAAGCTTTCTTT. Its translation: CASSPIRGMDTEAFF.

This clone turned up a few times. V gene TRBV21-1 combines with J gene TRBJ1-5. TRBV21-1 is an annotated pseudogene. The CDR3 has 15 residues. The CDR3 bases are TGTGCCAGCAGCGATCCCGGGAACTGCAATCAGCCCCAGCATTTT. Protein product: CASSDPGNCNQPQHF.

The CDR3 bases are TGTGCCAGCAGCTCGTCCGGGACAGGGAACAATCAGCCCCAGCATTTT. Protein product: CASSSSGTGNNQPQHF. The J gene is TRBJ1-5, the V gene TRBV7-2, with 9 bases aligning to TRBD1. The CDR3 has 16 amino acids. Germline V gene data show CDR1 as SGHTA and CDR2 as FQGNSA. V shed 4 bases, J shed 3 bases, and the junction held 7 bases outside the gene matches.

The genes are TRBV6-5 and TRBJ2-7; D perhaps matches TRBD1 (5 bases). Germline lookup yields CDR1 MNHEY and CDR2 SVGAGI. The germline V and J ends were trimmed by 7 bases and 3 bases, with 13 bases remaining between them. CDR3 length: 13 amino acids. Here the CDR3 reads CASKWGPHYEQYF. CDR3 bases: TGTGCCAGCAAGTGGGGCCCCCACTACGAGCAGTACTTC.

V is TRBV24-1 and J is TRBJ1-1; the match to TRBD1 covers 8 bases. J lost 4 bases, V lost 7 bases, and 4 bases had no gene match. Germline lookup yields CDR1 KGHDR and CDR2 SFDVKD. The CDR3 covers 13 residues. The CDR3 coding sequence is TGTGCCACCAGGGCACAGGGGGGCACTGAAGCTTTCTTT. Translation: CATRAQGGTEAFF.